These T cell receptor beta chains were read from a single sample in a study of blood T cell repertoires in COVID-19. Libraries were prepared by immunoSEQ multiplex PCR; TCRdb keeps only in-frame clonotypes and omits some of them. The sample holds roughly 70,000 clones, about 80% seen once. Input material: peripheral blood. These receptor sequences come from a human donor in a cohort sampled during active COVID-19. Each CDR3 is given with its conserved first and last residue. D genes are given only for firm matches. Only some rows state a clone size, as once, few, many or a class for expanded clones.

clone_size: few
j_call: TRBJ1-5
cdr3_length: 13
d_call: .
v_call: TRBV12-3/TRBV12-4
cdr3_aa: CASSLAETQPQHF
cdr3_nt: TGTGCCAGCAGTTTAGCGGAGACGCAGCCCCAGCATTTT

clone_size: .
j_call: TRBJ1-1
cdr3_length: 14
d_call: .
v_call: TRBV6-5
cdr3_aa: CASSLDRRNTEAFF
cdr3_nt: TGTGCCAGCAGTTTAGACAGGAGGAACACTGAAGCTTTCTTT

clone_size: .
j_call: TRBJ2-1
cdr3_length: 15
d_call: .
v_call: TRBV5-4
cdr3_aa: CASSSGGTPNNEQFF
cdr3_nt: TGTGCCAGCAGCTCTGGGGGGACCCCTAACAATGAGCAGTTCTTC

clone_size: .
j_call: TRBJ1-2
cdr3_length: 14
d_call: .
v_call: TRBV5-1
cdr3_aa: CASSFEGVSYGYTF
cdr3_nt: TGCGCCAGCAGCTTTGAGGGCGTAAGCTATGGCTACACCTTC

clone_size: .
j_call: TRBJ1-2
cdr3_length: 17
d_call: TRBD1
v_call: TRBV7-2
cdr3_aa: CASSTRTGSSFSYGYTF
cdr3_nt: TGTGCCAGCAGCACCCGGACAGGGTCGTCTTTCAGCTATGGCTACACCTTC

clone_size: .
j_call: TRBJ2-7
cdr3_length: 15
d_call: TRBD2
v_call: TRBV7-9
cdr3_aa: CASSLTPGLVIEQYF
cdr3_nt: TGTGCCAGCAGCTTGACCCCGGGACTAGTCATCGAGCAGTACTTC

clone_size: .
j_call: TRBJ2-1
cdr3_length: 17
d_call: TRBD1
v_call: TRBV6-4
cdr3_aa: CASSGTGPGQNYNEQFF
cdr3_nt: TGTGCCAGCAGTGGCACGGGACCGGGACAGAACTACAATGAGCAGTTCTTC

clone_size: .
j_call: TRBJ2-2
cdr3_length: 15
d_call: .
v_call: TRBV7-9
cdr3_aa: CAITFGQMNTGELFF
cdr3_nt: TGTGCCATCACTTTTGGACAGATGAACACCGGGGAGCTGTTTTTT

clone_size: .
j_call: TRBJ1-2
cdr3_length: 14
d_call: TRBD1
v_call: TRBV6-5
cdr3_aa: CASRETGKGGGYTF
cdr3_nt: TGTGCCAGCAGGGAGACAGGGAAGGGGGGTGGCTACACCTTC

clone_size: .
j_call: TRBJ2-7
cdr3_length: 15
d_call: TRBD1
v_call: TRBV5-4
cdr3_aa: CASSLGGQGGDEQYF
cdr3_nt: TGTGCCAGCAGCTTGGGAGGACAGGGGGGGGACGAGCAGTACTTC

clone_size: .
j_call: TRBJ1-2
cdr3_length: 15
d_call: .
v_call: TRBV28
cdr3_aa: CASSIASTFPHGYTF
cdr3_nt: TGTGCCAGCAGTATCGCCTCGACATTTCCTCATGGCTACACCTTC

clone_size: .
j_call: TRBJ2-3
cdr3_length: 16
d_call: TRBD2
v_call: TRBV11-2
cdr3_aa: CASSTLAGGYTDTQYF
cdr3_nt: TGTGCCAGCAGCACCCTAGCGGGGGGATACACAGATACGCAGTATTTT

clone_size: .
j_call: TRBJ1-1
cdr3_length: 15
d_call: .
v_call: TRBV6-7
cdr3_aa: CASISKGGPNTEAFF
cdr3_nt: TGTGCCAGCATCTCAAAGGGGGGGCCGAACACTGAAGCTTTCTTT

clone_size: .
j_call: TRBJ2-1
cdr3_length: 14
d_call: .
v_call: TRBV28
cdr3_aa: CASSPIGGHNEQFF
cdr3_nt: TGTGCCAGCAGCCCAATCGGGGGGCACAATGAGCAGTTCTTC

clone_size: .
j_call: TRBJ2-6
cdr3_length: 13
d_call: .
v_call: TRBV5-1
cdr3_aa: CASSPSGANVLTF
cdr3_nt: TGCGCCAGCAGCCCTTCTGGGGCCAACGTCCTGACTTTC

clone_size: .
j_call: TRBJ1-2
cdr3_length: 14
d_call: .
v_call: TRBV7-9
cdr3_aa: CASSLNRAADGYTF
cdr3_nt: TGTGCCAGCAGCTTAAACAGGGCCGCGGATGGCTACACCTTC

clone_size: few
j_call: TRBJ1-4
cdr3_length: 17
d_call: TRBD1
v_call: TRBV4-2
cdr3_aa: CASSLVRGQGTNEKLFF
cdr3_nt: TGTGCCAGCAGCCTCGTCCGGGGACAGGGTACTAATGAAAAACTGTTTTTT

clone_size: .
j_call: TRBJ1-1
cdr3_length: 13
d_call: TRBD1
v_call: TRBV12-5
cdr3_aa: CASGLTGGTEAFF
cdr3_nt: TGTGCTAGTGGTTTGACAGGGGGGACTGAAGCTTTCTTT

clone_size: .
j_call: TRBJ1-2
cdr3_length: 14
d_call: .
v_call: TRBV28
cdr3_aa: CASSLSAGAYGYTF
cdr3_nt: TGTGCCAGCAGTTTATCCGCGGGGGCGTATGGCTACACCTTC

clone_size: .
j_call: TRBJ2-7
cdr3_length: 13
d_call: .
v_call: TRBV7-9
cdr3_aa: CASSQTLTYEQYF
cdr3_nt: TGTGCCAGCAGCCAGACACTTACCTACGAGCAGTACTTC

clone_size: .
j_call: TRBJ2-1
cdr3_length: 16
d_call: .
v_call: TRBV27
cdr3_aa: CASSLRGRGGGNEQFF
cdr3_nt: TGTGCCAGCAGTTTACGGGGAAGGGGGGGAGGTAATGAGCAGTTCTTC

clone_size: .
j_call: TRBJ2-5
cdr3_length: 11
d_call: .
v_call: TRBV6-5
cdr3_aa: CASRRQETQYF
cdr3_nt: TGTGCCAGCAGGAGGCAAGAGACCCAGTACTTC

clone_size: .
j_call: TRBJ1-5
cdr3_length: 16
d_call: .
v_call: TRBV29-1
cdr3_aa: CSVGREGQGSNQPQHF
cdr3_nt: TGCAGCGTTGGACGGGAGGGCCAGGGAAGCAATCAGCCCCAGCATTTT

clone_size: .
j_call: TRBJ2-5
cdr3_length: 13
d_call: TRBD1
v_call: TRBV5-1
cdr3_aa: CASSLGDRGAQYF
cdr3_nt: TGCGCCAGCAGCTTGGGGGACAGGGGGGCCCAGTACTTC

clone_size: .
j_call: TRBJ2-3
cdr3_length: 16
d_call: TRBD2
v_call: TRBV6-1
cdr3_aa: CASSALSGGPSDTQYF
cdr3_nt: TGTGCCAGCAGTGCCTTAAGCGGGGGGCCGTCAGATACGCAGTATTTT

clone_size: .
j_call: TRBJ2-2
cdr3_length: 18
d_call: TRBD2
v_call: TRBV5-1
cdr3_aa: CASSVGLAGQRGTGELFF
cdr3_nt: TGCGCCAGCAGCGTGGGACTAGCGGGGCAAAGGGGCACCGGGGAGCTGTTTTTT

clone_size: .
j_call: TRBJ2-7
cdr3_length: 14
d_call: TRBD1
v_call: TRBV6-5
cdr3_aa: CASRRDSLSYEQYF
cdr3_nt: TGTGCCAGCAGAAGGGACAGCCTCTCCTACGAGCAGTACTTC

clone_size: .
j_call: TRBJ1-2
cdr3_length: 12
d_call: .
v_call: TRBV7-9
cdr3_aa: CASSLGPDGYTF
cdr3_nt: TGTGCCAGCAGCTTGGGCCCTGATGGCTACACCTTC

clone_size: .
j_call: TRBJ1-1
cdr3_length: 11
d_call: .
v_call: TRBV10-2
cdr3_aa: CASGLALEAFF
cdr3_nt: TGCGCCAGTGGCCTAGCCCTTGAAGCTTTCTTT

clone_size: .
j_call: TRBJ2-6
cdr3_length: 14
d_call: .
v_call: TRBV19
cdr3_aa: CATKGVSGANVLTF
cdr3_nt: TGTGCCACTAAGGGGGTCTCTGGGGCCAACGTCCTGACTTTC

clone_size: .
j_call: TRBJ2-2
cdr3_length: 13
d_call: .
v_call: TRBV6-5
cdr3_aa: CASTGVVIGELFF
cdr3_nt: TGTGCCAGCACAGGGGTCGTAATCGGGGAGCTGTTTTTT

clone_size: .
j_call: TRBJ2-1
cdr3_length: 17
d_call: .
v_call: TRBV5-1
cdr3_aa: CASSPGAGVFLRDEQFF
cdr3_nt: TGCGCCAGCAGCCCCGGCGCAGGGGTCTTTCTTCGGGATGAGCAGTTCTTC

clone_size: .
j_call: TRBJ2-3
cdr3_length: 16
d_call: TRBD2
v_call: TRBV2
cdr3_aa: CASSLLAGGPSDTQYF
cdr3_nt: TGTGCCAGCAGTCTGTTGGCGGGGGGACCCTCGGATACGCAGTATTTT

clone_size: .
j_call: TRBJ1-5
cdr3_length: 14
d_call: .
v_call: TRBV28
cdr3_aa: CASSLPAAGRPQHF
cdr3_nt: TGTGCCAGCAGTCTTCCCGCTGCGGGGAGGCCCCAGCATTTT

clone_size: .
j_call: TRBJ1-2
cdr3_length: 12
d_call: .
v_call: TRBV3-1/TRBV3-2
cdr3_aa: CASSHSYYGYTF
cdr3_nt: TGTGCCAGCAGCCATTCCTACTATGGCTACACCTTC

clone_size: few
j_call: TRBJ2-7
cdr3_length: 16
d_call: TRBD1
v_call: TRBV6-6
cdr3_aa: CASRTRGQGLSYEQYF
cdr3_nt: TGTGCCAGCAGAACACGCGGACAGGGGCTCTCCTACGAGCAGTACTTC

clone_size: .
j_call: TRBJ1-5
cdr3_length: 18
d_call: TRBD1
v_call: TRBV4-1
cdr3_aa: CASSQEPGQTYSNQPQHF
cdr3_nt: TGCGCCAGCAGCCAAGAACCGGGACAGACATATAGCAATCAGCCCCAGCATTTT

clone_size: .
j_call: TRBJ2-7
cdr3_length: 14
d_call: TRBD1
v_call: TRBV9
cdr3_aa: CASSVEWDSHEQYF
cdr3_nt: TGTGCCAGCAGCGTCGAATGGGACAGCCACGAGCAGTACTTC

clone_size: .
j_call: TRBJ1-4
cdr3_length: 15
d_call: TRBD1
v_call: TRBV6-5
cdr3_aa: CASSRTGTGDEKLFF
cdr3_nt: TGTGCCAGCAGTCGCACCGGGACAGGGGATGAAAAACTGTTTTTT

clone_size: .
j_call: TRBJ1-5
cdr3_length: 12
d_call: .
v_call: TRBV5-6
cdr3_aa: CASSLGDQPQHF
cdr3_nt: TGTGCCAGCAGTTTGGGAGATCAGCCCCAGCATTTT

clone_size: .
j_call: TRBJ2-2
cdr3_length: 14
d_call: TRBD2
v_call: TRBV7-3
cdr3_aa: CASSSGLATGELFF
cdr3_nt: TGTGCCAGCAGCTCCGGACTAGCCACCGGGGAGCTGTTTTTT

clone_size: .
j_call: TRBJ2-7
cdr3_length: 14
d_call: TRBD1
v_call: TRBV19
cdr3_aa: CASSIGQGSYEQYF
cdr3_nt: TGTGCCAGTAGTATCGGACAGGGTTCCTACGAGCAGTACTTC

clone_size: .
j_call: TRBJ1-5
cdr3_length: 15
d_call: .
v_call: TRBV7-6
cdr3_aa: CASSLYDRDSQPQHF
cdr3_nt: TGTGCCAGCAGCTTATACGACAGAGATTCTCAGCCCCAGCATTTT

clone_size: .
j_call: TRBJ2-7
cdr3_length: 16
d_call: .
v_call: TRBV11-1
cdr3_aa: CASSLPRGGLSGEQYF
cdr3_nt: TGTGCCAGCAGCTTACCCCGCGGGGGCCTATCGGGGGAGCAGTACTTC

clone_size: .
j_call: TRBJ1-1
cdr3_length: 13
d_call: .
v_call: TRBV28
cdr3_aa: CASRSGGSAEAFF
cdr3_nt: TGTGCGTCCCGTTCGGGGGGAAGCGCTGAAGCTTTCTTT

clone_size: .
j_call: TRBJ2-5
cdr3_length: 15
d_call: TRBD1
v_call: TRBV2
cdr3_aa: CASKRGTGNQETQYF
cdr3_nt: TGTGCCAGTAAACGCGGGACAGGGAACCAAGAGACCCAGTACTTC

clone_size: once
j_call: TRBJ2-5
cdr3_length: 16
d_call: TRBD2
v_call: TRBV9
cdr3_aa: CASSVGVAGGPETQYF
cdr3_nt: TGTGCCAGCAGCGTAGGGGTAGCGGGGGGGCCTGAGACCCAGTACTTC

clone_size: few
j_call: TRBJ2-3
cdr3_length: 15
d_call: .
v_call: TRBV7-9
cdr3_aa: CASSLYGGPTDTQYF
cdr3_nt: TGTGCCAGCAGCTTATACGGGGGGCCCACAGATACGCAGTATTTT

clone_size: .
j_call: TRBJ2-2
cdr3_length: 15
d_call: .
v_call: TRBV9
cdr3_aa: CASTRTGLPTGELFF
cdr3_nt: TGTGCCAGCACCCGAACGGGACTTCCCACCGGGGAGCTGTTTTTT

clone_size: .
j_call: TRBJ1-5
cdr3_length: 13
d_call: .
v_call: TRBV6-6
cdr3_aa: CASSYLGGQPQHF
cdr3_nt: TGTGCCAGCAGTTACCTCGGGGGTCAGCCCCAGCATTTT

clone_size: .
j_call: TRBJ2-1
cdr3_length: 17
d_call: TRBD2
v_call: TRBV24-1
cdr3_aa: CATSDFRGLATGDEQFF
cdr3_nt: TGTGCCACCAGTGATTTTAGGGGACTAGCGACAGGTGACGAGCAGTTCTTC

clone_size: .
j_call: TRBJ2-3
cdr3_length: 13
d_call: .
v_call: TRBV29-1
cdr3_aa: CSVERTNTDTQYF
cdr3_nt: TGCAGCGTGGAAAGGACTAACACAGATACGCAGTATTTT

clone_size: .
j_call: TRBJ1-4
cdr3_length: 16
d_call: TRBD1
v_call: TRBV18
cdr3_aa: CASSPGTGGANEKLFF
cdr3_nt: TGTGCCAGCTCACCAGGGACAGGTGGTGCTAATGAAAAACTGTTTTTT

clone_size: few
j_call: TRBJ1-6
cdr3_length: 14
d_call: .
v_call: TRBV3-1/TRBV3-2
cdr3_aa: CASSQRTDKSPLHF
cdr3_nt: TGTGCCAGCAGCCAGAGGACAGATAAATCACCCCTCCACTTT

clone_size: .
j_call: TRBJ1-6
cdr3_length: 15
d_call: .
v_call: TRBV3-1/TRBV3-2
cdr3_aa: CASSQEAVYNSPLHF
cdr3_nt: TGTGCCAGCAGCCAAGAGGCAGTCTATAATTCACCCCTCCACTTT

clone_size: .
j_call: TRBJ1-6
cdr3_length: 13
d_call: .
v_call: TRBV27
cdr3_aa: CASSLSKRSPLHF
cdr3_nt: TGTGCCAGCAGTTTATCAAAGAGGTCACCCCTCCACTTT

clone_size: .
j_call: TRBJ2-1
cdr3_length: 16
d_call: .
v_call: TRBV7-8
cdr3_aa: CASSPLGVDLYNEQFF
cdr3_nt: TGTGCCAGCAGCCCCCTAGGGGTCGACCTATACAATGAGCAGTTCTTC

clone_size: .
j_call: TRBJ2-1
cdr3_length: 11
d_call: TRBD2
v_call: TRBV20-1
cdr3_aa: CSARGGLEQFF
cdr3_nt: TGCAGTGCCCGTGGGGGACTAGAGCAGTTCTTC

clone_size: .
j_call: TRBJ1-6
cdr3_length: 15
d_call: .
v_call: TRBV19
cdr3_aa: CASSLREGGNSPLHF
cdr3_nt: TGTGCCAGTAGTCTCAGGGAAGGGGGTAATTCACCCCTCCACTTT

clone_size: once
j_call: TRBJ2-7
cdr3_length: 15
d_call: TRBD1
v_call: TRBV9
cdr3_aa: CASSVTGQGMYEQYF
cdr3_nt: TGTGCCAGCAGCGTCACTGGACAGGGGATGTACGAGCAGTACTTC